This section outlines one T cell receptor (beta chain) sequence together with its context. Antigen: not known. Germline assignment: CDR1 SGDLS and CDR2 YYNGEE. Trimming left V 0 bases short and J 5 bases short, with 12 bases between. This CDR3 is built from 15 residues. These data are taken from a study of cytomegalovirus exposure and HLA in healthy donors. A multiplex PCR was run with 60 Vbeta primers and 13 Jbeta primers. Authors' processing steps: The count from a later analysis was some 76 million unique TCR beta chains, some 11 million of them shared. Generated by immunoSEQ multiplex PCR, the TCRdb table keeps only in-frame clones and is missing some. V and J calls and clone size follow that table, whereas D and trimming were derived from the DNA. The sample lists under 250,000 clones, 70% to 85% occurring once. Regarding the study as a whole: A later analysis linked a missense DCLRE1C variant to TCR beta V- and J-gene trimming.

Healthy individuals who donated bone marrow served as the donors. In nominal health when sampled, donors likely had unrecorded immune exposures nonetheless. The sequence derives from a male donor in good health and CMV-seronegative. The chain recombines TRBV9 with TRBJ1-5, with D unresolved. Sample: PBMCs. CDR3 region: CASSVDGRVDQPQHF. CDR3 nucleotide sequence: TGTGCCAGCAGCGTAGATGGTCGGGTTGATCAGCCCCAGCATTTT.